The rows below give T cell receptor beta chains drawn from one sample of a study of T-cell reconstitution after alpha-beta-depleted transplantation in children. TCRdb reprocessed the PCR reads via MiXCR and lists one record per CDR3 protein. The sample carries over 550,000 distinct CDR3 sequences, about 10% recorded once. The sample consisted of PBMCs from the stem cell graft donor, taken from the stem cell graft. All receptors come from a human donor who donated a stem cell graft to a child with acute myeloid leukemia. The CDR3 runs from the conserved cysteine through the conserved F or W. D genes are given only for firm matches.

D gene | V gene | CDR3 protein
. | TRBV5-5 | CASSLAEIGPEQFF
. | TRBV29-1 | CSVEMTLRYNEQFF
. | TRBV12-3/TRBV12-4 | CASSLGYTEAFF
. | TRBV3-1 | CASRDLSSYEQYF
. | TRBV18 | CASSRLDSSPYEQYF
. | TRBV7-3 | CASSPGSGYQETQYF
TRBD1 | TRBV7-2 | CASSSPGQGQETQYF
. | TRBV4-2 | CASSPGPIGRTRSYEQYF
TRBD1 | TRBV7-3 | CASSLSKQGSTEAFF
TRBD2 | TRBV5-1 | CAVPLTGGADTQYF
TRBD2 | TRBV20-1 | CSARGTSGRARHNEQFF
TRBD2 | TRBV6-1 | CASRLAGGRNEQYF
TRBD2 | TRBV5-1 | CASSLHRTSGIVYNEQFF
TRBD2 | TRBV4-3 | CASSQISAGGGYEQYF
TRBD2 | TRBV7-9 | CASSLEVSGAKQETQYF
TRBD1 | TRBV12-3/TRBV12-4 | CASSLDQGRGRVEQYF
. | TRBV12-3/TRBV12-4 | CASSLEQGRDTIYF
. | TRBV3-1 | CASSQLLGTLQETQYF
. | TRBV7-8 | CASSPLAGANVLTF
TRBD1 | TRBV28 | CASSPSGQGVREQYF
. | TRBV6-5 | CASSYGGPGNTIYF
TRBD2 | TRBV7-2 | CASSLELAGAYEQYF
TRBD2 | TRBV4-3 | CASSYGLGEKTEQFF
. | TRBV20-1 | CSARPQGKMGNEQFF
TRBD1 | TRBV20-1 | CSARDRVNSYNEQFF
. | TRBV3-1 | CASSSAGASRYEQYF
. | TRBV7-2 | CASSTFKSYEQYF
TRBD1 | TRBV9 | CASSVDFTGGDEQFF
. | TRBV14 | CASSPRTWGYEQYF
. | TRBV12-3/TRBV12-4 | CASTSQGRREYEQYF
. | TRBV4-3 | CASSEGAGKETQYF
. | TRBV11-1 | CASSSPPEVGGYSGANVLTF
TRBD1 | TRBV5-1 | CASKLGGTGDFEAFF
. | TRBV7-6 | CASSLASVGEKLFF
. | TRBV5-1 | CASSSGRTNTGELFF
. | TRBV7-2 | CASSLVYEQYF
. | TRBV29-1 | CSVSGSVNEKLFF